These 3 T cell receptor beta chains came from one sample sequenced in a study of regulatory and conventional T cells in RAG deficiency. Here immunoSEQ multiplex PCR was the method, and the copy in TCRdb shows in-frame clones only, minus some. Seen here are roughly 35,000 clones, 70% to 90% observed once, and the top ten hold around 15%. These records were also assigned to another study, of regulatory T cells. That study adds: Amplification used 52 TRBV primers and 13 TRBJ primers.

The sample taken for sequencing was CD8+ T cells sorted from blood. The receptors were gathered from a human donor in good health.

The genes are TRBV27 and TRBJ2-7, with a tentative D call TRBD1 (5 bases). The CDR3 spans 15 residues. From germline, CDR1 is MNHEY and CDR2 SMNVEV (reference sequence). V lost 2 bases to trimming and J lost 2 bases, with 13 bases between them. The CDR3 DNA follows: TGTGCCAGCAGTTTAGTCAGGGAACCGCCCTACGAGCAGTACTTC. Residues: CASSLVREPPYEQYF.

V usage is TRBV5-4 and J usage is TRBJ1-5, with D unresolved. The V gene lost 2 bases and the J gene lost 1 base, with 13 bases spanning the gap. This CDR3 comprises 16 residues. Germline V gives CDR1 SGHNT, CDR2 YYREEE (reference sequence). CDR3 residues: CASSLYSGRSNQPQHF. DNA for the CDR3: TGTGCCAGCAGCTTATATTCGGGAAGGAGCAATCAGCCCCAGCATTTT.

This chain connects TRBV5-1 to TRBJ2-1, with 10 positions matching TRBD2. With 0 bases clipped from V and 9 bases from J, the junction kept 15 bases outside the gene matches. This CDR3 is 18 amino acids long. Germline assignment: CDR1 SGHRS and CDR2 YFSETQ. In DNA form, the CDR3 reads TGCGCCAGCAGCTTGGCAGGGCTAGCGGGAGTCTTAATGGGTGAGCAGTTCTTC. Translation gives CASSLAGLAGVLMGEQFF. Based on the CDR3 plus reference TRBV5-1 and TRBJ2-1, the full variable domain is KAGVTQTPRYLIKTRGQQVTLSCSPISGHRSVSWYQQTPGQGLQFLFEYFSETQRNKGNFPGRFSGRQFSNSRSEMNVSTLELGDSALYLCASSLAGLAGVLMGEQFFGPGTRLTVL.